This T cell receptor beta chain originates from a study of blood T cell repertoires in COVID-19. On the study more broadly: The United States, Italy and Spain were the sources of the acute and convalescent COVID-19 samples. T cells, B-cell-depleted T cells, or PBMCs provided the cDNA or gDNA that served as material.

The CDR3 covers 12 residues. The authors' processing: Researchers report that nucleated cell counts were estimated from reference gene primer amplification. Profiled with immunoSEQ multiplex PCR; TCRdb holds only in-frame clones, not every one. That table is the source of V, J and clone size, and D and trimming were worked out from the DNA. Altogether roughly 190,000 clones are present, 75% to 85% being singletons, with the ten largest covering about 6.9%. V usage is TRBV21-1 and J usage is TRBJ1-1. TRBV21-1 is a documented pseudogene. This clonotype was obtained from a man aged 55 to 70 with acute or convalescent COVID-19. Specimen: peripheral blood. In DNA, the CDR3 is TGTGCCAGCAGCCGGGGTCACACTGAAGCTTTCTTT. Translation: CASSRGHTEAFF.